Sequencing of this T cell receptor beta chain was carried out in a study of CD8 T cell repertoires and HIV-1 epitope variants. About the research overall: Each of Twenty-five Gag and Nef epitope peptides stimulated a separate culture. Tested: three Gag epitope families, Nef HW9 and YT9. Controls were a CMV, EBV and flu peptide pool, Ebola AY9 negative control, and no-peptide well. Overall study findings and caveats: Nine or ten antigen-specific TCR beta clonotypes were found; about six seemed cross-reactive to variants.

This clone was observed a few times. Its specificity is not known. Only in-frame clones appear in the TCRdb table, and some are missing; sequencing was by immunoSEQ multiplex PCR. The sample records under 7,000 clones, 55% to 80% being singletons. Trimming at V came to 2 bases and at J to 5 bases, leaving 7 bases not matched to a gene. Germline CDR1 reads SGHAT; CDR2 reads FQNNGV. This CDR3 spans 15 amino acids. The source material was cultured CD8+ T cells derived from PBMCs. This chain connects TRBV11-2 to TRBJ2-7; 9 bases map to TRBD1. This TCR was recovered from a male donor with HIV. CDR3 sequence: CASSLTGTGRNEQYF. In DNA form, the CDR3 reads TGTGCCAGCAGCTTAACCGGGACAGGGAGAAACGAGCAGTACTTC.